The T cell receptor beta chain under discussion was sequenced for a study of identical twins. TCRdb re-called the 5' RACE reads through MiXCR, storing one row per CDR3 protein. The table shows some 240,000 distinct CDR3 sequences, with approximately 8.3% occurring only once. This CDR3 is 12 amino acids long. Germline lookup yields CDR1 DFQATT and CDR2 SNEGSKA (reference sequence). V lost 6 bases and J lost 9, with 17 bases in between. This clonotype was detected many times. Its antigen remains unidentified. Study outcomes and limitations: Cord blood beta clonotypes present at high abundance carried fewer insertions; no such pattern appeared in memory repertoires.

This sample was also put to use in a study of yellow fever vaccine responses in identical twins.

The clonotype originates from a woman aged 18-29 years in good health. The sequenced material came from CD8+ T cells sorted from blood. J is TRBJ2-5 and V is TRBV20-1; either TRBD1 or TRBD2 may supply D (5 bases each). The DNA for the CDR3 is TGCAGTGCAGGGGACGGTATCTCGGCCCAGTACTTC. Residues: CSAGDGISAQYF.